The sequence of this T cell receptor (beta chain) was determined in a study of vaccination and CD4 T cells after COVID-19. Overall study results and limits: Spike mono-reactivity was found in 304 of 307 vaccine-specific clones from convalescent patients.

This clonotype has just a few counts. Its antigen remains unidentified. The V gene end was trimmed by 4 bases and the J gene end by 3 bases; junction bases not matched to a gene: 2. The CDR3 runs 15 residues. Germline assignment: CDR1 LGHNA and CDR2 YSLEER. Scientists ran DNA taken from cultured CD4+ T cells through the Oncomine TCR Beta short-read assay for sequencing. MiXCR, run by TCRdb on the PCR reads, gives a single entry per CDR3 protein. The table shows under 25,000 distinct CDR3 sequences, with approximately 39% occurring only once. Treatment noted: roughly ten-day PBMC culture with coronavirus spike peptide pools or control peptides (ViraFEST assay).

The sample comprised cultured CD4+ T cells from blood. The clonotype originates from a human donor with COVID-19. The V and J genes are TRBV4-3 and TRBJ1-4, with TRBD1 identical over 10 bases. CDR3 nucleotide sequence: TGCGCCAGCAGCCCCGGACAGGGGGCTAATGAAAAACTGTTTTTT. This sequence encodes CASSPGQGANEKLFF.